The 3 T cell receptor beta chains listed next were all sequenced from one sample in a study of cytomegalovirus exposure and HLA in healthy donors. PCR was performed using 60 Vbeta and 13 Jbeta primers. Some clones are missing from TCRdb's copy, which holds only in-frame ones; the method was immunoSEQ multiplex PCR. Among hundreds of thousands of clones, about 72% were seen once, and the ten largest hold approximately 3.9%. Sequences were obtained from PBMCs. All receptors derive from a male donor in good health and CMV-seronegative.

The chain joins TRBV7-2 to TRBJ2-3, with D uncertain. V lost 1 base and J 6 bases, leaving 17 bases between the germline ends. The CDR3 contains 16 residues. From germline, CDR1 is SGHTA and CDR2 FQGNSA. The CDR3 reads CASSLVIGGMRDTQYF. CDR3 DNA sequence: TGTGCCAGCAGCTTAGTCATCGGTGGCATGAGGGATACGCAGTATTTT. Full variable domain (outside the CDR3, taken from reference TRBV7-2 and TRBJ2-3): GAGVSQSPSNKVTEKGKDVELRCDPISGHTALYWYRQSLGQGLEFLIYFQGNSAPDKSGLPSDRFSAERTGGSVSTLTIQRTQQEDSAVYLCASSLVIGGMRDTQYFGPGTRLTVL.

This sequence joins TRBV21-1 and TRBJ2-5; the table's TRBD2 call for D was not verified on the DNA. TRBV21-1 is labeled a pseudogene. There are 16 residues in the CDR3. In DNA, the CDR3 is TGTGCCAGCAGCAAAGAGGTGCGGAAGTACCAAGAGACCCAGTACTTC. This translates into CASSKEVRKYQETQYF.

The rearrangement links TRBV5-4 to TRBJ2-7; D possibly corresponds to TRBD1 (6 bases). The germline gives CDR1 SGHNT, CDR2 YYREEE (reference sequence). Trimming removed 4 bases at V and 6 bases at J, with 8 bases between. This CDR3 region has 11 residues. The CDR3 protein is CASSVGGEQYF. The CDR3 DNA reads TGTGCCAGCAGCGTAGGGGGCGAGCAGTACTTC.